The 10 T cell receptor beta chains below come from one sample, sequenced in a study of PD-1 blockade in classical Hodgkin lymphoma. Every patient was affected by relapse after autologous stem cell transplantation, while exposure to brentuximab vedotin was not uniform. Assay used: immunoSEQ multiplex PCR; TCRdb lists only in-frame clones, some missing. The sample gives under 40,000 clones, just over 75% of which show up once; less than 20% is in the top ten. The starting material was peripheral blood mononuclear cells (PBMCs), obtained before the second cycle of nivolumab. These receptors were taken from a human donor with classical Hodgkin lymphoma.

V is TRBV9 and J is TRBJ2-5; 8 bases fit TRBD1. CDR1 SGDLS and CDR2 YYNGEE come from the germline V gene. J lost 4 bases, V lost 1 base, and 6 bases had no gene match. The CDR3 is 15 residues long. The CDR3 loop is CASSVNQGAGETQYF. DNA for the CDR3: TGTGCCAGCAGCGTAAACCAGGGGGCCGGAGAGACCCAGTACTTC.

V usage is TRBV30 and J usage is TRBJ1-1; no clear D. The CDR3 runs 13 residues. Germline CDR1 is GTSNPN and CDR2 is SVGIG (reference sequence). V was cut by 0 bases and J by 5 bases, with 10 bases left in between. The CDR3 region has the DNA TGTGCCTGGAGTGTGGAGGTCCGGACTGAAGCTTTCTTT. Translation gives CAWSVEVRTEAFF.

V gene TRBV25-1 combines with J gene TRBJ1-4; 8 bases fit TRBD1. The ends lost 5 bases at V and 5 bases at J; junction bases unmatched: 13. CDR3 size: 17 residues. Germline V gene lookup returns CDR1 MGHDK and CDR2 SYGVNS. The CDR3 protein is CASSQHRGTETNEKLFF. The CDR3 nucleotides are TGTGCCAGCAGTCAGCACAGGGGGACAGAGACCAATGAAAAACTGTTTTTT.

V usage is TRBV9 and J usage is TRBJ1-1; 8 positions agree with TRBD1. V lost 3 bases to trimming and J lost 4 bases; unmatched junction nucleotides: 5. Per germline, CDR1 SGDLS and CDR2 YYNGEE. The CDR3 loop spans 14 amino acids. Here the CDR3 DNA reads TGTGCCAGCAGCGAATCAGGGGGCGGCACTGAAGCTTTCTTT. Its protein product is CASSESGGGTEAFF.

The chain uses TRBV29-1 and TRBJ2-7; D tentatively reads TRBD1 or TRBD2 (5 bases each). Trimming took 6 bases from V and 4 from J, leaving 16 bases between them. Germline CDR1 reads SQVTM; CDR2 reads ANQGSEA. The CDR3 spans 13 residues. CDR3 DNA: TGCAGCGTCCTCCAGACATGGGGGTACGAGCAGTACTTC. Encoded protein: CSVLQTWGYEQYF.

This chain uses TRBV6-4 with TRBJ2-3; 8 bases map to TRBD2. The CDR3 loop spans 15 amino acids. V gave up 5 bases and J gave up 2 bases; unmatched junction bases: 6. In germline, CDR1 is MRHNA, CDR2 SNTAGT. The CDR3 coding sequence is TGTGCCAGCAGTCTAGGGCGGGGGGACACAGATACGCAGTATTTT. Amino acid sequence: CASSLGRGDTDTQYF.

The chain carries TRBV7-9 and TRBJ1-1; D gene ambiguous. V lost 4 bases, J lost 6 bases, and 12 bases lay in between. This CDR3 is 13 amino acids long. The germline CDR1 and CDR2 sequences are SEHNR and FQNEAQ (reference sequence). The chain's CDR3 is CASSSVGGAEAFF. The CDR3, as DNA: TGTGCCAGCAGCTCGGTGGGTGGAGCTGAAGCTTTCTTT.

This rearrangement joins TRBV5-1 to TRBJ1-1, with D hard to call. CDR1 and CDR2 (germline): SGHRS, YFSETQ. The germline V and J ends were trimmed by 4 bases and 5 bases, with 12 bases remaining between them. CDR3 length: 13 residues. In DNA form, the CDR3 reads TGCGCCAGCAGCCCACGGACGAGGACTGAAGCTTTCTTT. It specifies CASSPRTRTEAFF. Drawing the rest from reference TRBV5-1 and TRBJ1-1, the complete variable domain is KAGVTQTPRYLIKTRGQQVTLSCSPISGHRSVSWYQQTPGQGLQFLFEYFSETQRNKGNFPGRFSGRQFSNSRSEMNVSTLELGDSALYLCASSPRTRTEAFFGQGTRLTVV.

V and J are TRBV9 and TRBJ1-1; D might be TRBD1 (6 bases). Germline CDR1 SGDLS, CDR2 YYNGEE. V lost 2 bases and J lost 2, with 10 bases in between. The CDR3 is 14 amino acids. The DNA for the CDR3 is TGTGCCAGCAGCGTGTCCGGGACAAACACTGAAGCTTTCTTT. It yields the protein CASSVSGTNTEAFF.

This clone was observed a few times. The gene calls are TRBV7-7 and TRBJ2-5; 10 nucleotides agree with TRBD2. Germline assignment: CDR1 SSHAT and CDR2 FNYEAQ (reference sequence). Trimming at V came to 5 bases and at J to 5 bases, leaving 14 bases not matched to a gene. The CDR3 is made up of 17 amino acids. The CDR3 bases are TGTGCCAGCAGCCCGGGAACTAGCGGGGTCCCTGGGGAGACCCAGTACTTC. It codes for CASSPGTSGVPGETQYF.